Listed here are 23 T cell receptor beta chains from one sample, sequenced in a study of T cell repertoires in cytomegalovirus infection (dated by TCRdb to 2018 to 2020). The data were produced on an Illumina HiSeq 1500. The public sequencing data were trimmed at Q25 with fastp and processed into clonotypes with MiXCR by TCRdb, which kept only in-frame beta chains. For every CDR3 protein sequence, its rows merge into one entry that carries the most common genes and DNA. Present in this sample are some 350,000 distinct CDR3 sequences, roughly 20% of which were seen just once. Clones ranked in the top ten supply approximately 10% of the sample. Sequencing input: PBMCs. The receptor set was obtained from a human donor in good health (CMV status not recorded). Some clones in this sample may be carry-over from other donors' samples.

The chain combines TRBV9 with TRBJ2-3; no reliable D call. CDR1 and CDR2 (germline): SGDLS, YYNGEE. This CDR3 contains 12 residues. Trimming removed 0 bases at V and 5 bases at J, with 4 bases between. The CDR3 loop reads CASSVGGDTQYF. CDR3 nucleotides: TGTGCCAGCAGCGTAGGAGGAGATACGCAGTATTTT.

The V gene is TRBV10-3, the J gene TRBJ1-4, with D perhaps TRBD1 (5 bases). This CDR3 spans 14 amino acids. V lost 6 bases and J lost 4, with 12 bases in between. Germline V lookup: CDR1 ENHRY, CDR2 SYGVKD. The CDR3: CAISPGGSNEKLFF. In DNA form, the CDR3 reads TGTGCCATCAGCCCGGGGGGTAGTAATGAAAAACTGTTTTTT.

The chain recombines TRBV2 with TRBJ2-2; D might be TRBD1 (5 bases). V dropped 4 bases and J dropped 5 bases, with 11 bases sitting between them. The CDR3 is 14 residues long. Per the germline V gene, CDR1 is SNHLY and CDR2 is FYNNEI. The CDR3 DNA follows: TGTGCCAGCAGTGTGGGGCTGGGGACCGGGGAGCTGTTTTTT. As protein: CASSVGLGTGELFF. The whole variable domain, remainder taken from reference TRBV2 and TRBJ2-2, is EPEVTQTPSHQVTQMGQEVILRCVPISNHLYFYWYRQILGQKVEFLVSFYNNEISEKSEIFDDQFSVERPDGSNFTLKIRSTKLEDSAMYFCASSVGLGTGELFFGEGSRLTVL.

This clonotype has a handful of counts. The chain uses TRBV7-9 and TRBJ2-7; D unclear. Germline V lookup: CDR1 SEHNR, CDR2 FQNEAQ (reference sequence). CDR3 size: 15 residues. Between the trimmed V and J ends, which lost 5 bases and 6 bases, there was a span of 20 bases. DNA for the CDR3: TGTGCCAGCAGCCCTGGATGGACGGATAAGAGCGAGCAGTACTTC. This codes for CASSPGWTDKSEQYF.

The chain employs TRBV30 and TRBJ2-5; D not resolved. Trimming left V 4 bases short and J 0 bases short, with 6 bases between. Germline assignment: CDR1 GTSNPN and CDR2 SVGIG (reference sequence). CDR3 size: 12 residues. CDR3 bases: TGTGCCTGGATGGCAAACCAAGAGACCCAGTACTTC. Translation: CAWMANQETQYF.

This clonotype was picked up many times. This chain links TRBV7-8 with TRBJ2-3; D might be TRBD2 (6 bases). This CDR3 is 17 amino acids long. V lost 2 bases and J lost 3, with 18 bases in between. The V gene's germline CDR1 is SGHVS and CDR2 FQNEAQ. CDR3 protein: CASSLLSGGELTDTQYF. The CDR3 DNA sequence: TGTGCCAGCAGCTTACTTTCCGGCGGGGAATTGACAGATACGCAGTATTTT.

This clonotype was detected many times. CDR3 DNA sequence: TGTGCCAGCAGTTATCAGCGGGGGAGCCGGGATGAGCAGTTCTTC. Translating it yields CASSYQRGSRDEQFF. The V and J genes are TRBV6-2 or TRBV6-3 and TRBJ2-1; 8 nucleotides align to TRBD2. The CDR3 has 15 amino acids. The germline V gene has CDR1 MNHEY and CDR2 SVGEGT. Unmatched junction bases numbered 9, after V lost 3 bases and J lost 8 bases.

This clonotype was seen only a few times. The CDR3 bases are TGTGCCAGTAGTATCCTACAGGGTTCTGGGGCCAACGTCCTGACTTTC. Its translation: CASSILQGSGANVLTF. The gene calls are TRBV19 and TRBJ2-6, with D tentatively TRBD1 (6 bases). The germline CDR1 and CDR2 sequences are LNHDA and SQIVND (reference sequence). Trimming shortened V by 3 bases and J by 1 base, and 10 bases separated the two germline ends. This CDR3 has 16 residues.

DNA of the CDR3: TGTGCCAGTTCGGCCTCTGGGGCCAACGTCCTGACTTTC. Protein sequence: CASSASGANVLTF. The V gene is TRBV6-2 or TRBV6-3, the J gene TRBJ2-6; no clear D gene. In germline, CDR1 is MNHEY, CDR2 SVGEGT. The CDR3 totals 13 residues. The germline V and J ends were trimmed by 9 bases and 0 bases, with 6 bases remaining between them.

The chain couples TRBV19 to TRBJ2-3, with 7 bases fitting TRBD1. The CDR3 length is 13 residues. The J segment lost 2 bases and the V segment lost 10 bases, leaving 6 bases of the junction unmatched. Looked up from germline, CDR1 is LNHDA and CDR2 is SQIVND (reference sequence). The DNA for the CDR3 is TGTGCCAATGACAGGGAACCCACAGATACGCAGTATTTT. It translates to CANDREPTDTQYF.

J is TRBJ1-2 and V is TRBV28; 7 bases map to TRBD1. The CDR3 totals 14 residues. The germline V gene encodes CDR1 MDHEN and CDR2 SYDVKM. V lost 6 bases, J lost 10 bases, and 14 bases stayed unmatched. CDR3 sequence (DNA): TGTGCCAGCAGATTCAGGGACAGATATGGAGACTACACCTTC. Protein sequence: CASRFRDRYGDYTF.

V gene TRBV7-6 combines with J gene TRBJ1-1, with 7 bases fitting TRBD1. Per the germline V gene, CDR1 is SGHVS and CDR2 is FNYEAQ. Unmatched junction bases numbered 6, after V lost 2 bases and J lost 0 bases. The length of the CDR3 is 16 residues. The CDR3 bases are TGTGCCAGCAGCTTACGACAGGGACCGATGAACACTGAAGCTTTCTTT. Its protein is CASSLRQGPMNTEAFF.

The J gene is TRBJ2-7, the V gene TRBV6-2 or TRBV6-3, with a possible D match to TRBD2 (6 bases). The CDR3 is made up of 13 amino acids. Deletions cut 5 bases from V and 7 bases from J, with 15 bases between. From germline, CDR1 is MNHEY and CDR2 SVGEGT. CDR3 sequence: CASSKLATGEQYF. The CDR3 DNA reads TGTGCCAGCAGTAAACTAGCTACCGGGGAGCAGTACTTC.

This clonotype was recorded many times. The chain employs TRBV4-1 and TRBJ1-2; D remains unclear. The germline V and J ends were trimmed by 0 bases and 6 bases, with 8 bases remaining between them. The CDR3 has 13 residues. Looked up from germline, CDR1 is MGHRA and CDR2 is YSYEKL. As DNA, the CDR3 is TGCGCCAGCAGCCAAGAATGGGCAGATGGCTACACCTTC. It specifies CASSQEWADGYTF.

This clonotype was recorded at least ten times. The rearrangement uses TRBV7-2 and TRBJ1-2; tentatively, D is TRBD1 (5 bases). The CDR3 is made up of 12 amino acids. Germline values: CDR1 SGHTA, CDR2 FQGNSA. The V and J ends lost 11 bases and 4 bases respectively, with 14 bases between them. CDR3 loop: CAGSPGIYGYTF. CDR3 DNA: TGTGCCGGTTCGCCAGGGATCTATGGCTACACCTTC. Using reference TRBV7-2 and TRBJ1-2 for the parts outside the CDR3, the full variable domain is GAGVSQSPSNKVTEKGKDVELRCDPISGHTALYWYRQSLGQGLEFLIYFQGNSAPDKSGLPSDRFSAERTGGSVSTLTIQRTQQEDSAVYLCAGSPGIYGYTFGSGTRLTVV.

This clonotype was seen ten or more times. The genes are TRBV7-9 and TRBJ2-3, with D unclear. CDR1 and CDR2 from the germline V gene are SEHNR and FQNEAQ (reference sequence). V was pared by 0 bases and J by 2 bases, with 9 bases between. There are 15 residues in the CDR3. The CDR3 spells CASSLAGRSTDTQYF. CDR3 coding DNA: TGTGCCAGCAGCTTAGCGGGCAGATCCACAGATACGCAGTATTTT.

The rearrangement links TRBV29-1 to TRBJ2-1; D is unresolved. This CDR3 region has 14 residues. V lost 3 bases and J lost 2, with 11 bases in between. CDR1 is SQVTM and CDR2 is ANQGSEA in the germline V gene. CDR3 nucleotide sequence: TGCAGCGTTGATGGGCGGAACACCTACAATGAGCAGTTCTTC. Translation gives CSVDGRNTYNEQFF.

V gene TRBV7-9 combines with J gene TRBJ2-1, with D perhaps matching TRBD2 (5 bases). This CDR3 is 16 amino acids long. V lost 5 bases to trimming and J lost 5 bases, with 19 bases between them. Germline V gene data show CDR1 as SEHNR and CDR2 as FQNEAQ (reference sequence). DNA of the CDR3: TGTGCCAGCAGCGAGGACGGGGTTAAGTCAAACAATGAGCAGTTCTTC. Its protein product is CASSEDGVKSNNEQFF.

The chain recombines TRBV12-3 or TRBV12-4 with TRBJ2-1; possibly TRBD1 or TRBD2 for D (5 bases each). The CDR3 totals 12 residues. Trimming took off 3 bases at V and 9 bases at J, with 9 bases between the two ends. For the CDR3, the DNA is TGTGCCAGCAGTTTCGGGGCAGTTGAGCAGTTCTTC. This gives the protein CASSFGAVEQFF.

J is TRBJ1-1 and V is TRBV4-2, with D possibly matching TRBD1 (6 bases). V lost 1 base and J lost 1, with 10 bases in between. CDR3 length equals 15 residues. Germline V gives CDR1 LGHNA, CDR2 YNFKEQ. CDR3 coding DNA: TGTGCCAGCAGCCAAGCAAGGGGGACGAACACTGAAGCTTTCTTT. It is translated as CASSQARGTNTEAFF.

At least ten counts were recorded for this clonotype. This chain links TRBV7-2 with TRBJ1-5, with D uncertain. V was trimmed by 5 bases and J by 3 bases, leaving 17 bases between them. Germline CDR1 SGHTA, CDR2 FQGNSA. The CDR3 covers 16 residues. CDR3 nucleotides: TGTGCCAGCAGCCCGCCGGGATTGAGGACCAATCAGCCCCAGCATTTT. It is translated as CASSPPGLRTNQPQHF.

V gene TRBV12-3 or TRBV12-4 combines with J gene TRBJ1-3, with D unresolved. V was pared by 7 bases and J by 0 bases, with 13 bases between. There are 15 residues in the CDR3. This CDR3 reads CASTEQRFSGNTIYF. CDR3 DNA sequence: TGTGCCAGCACCGAGCAACGGTTCTCTGGAAACACCATATATTTT.

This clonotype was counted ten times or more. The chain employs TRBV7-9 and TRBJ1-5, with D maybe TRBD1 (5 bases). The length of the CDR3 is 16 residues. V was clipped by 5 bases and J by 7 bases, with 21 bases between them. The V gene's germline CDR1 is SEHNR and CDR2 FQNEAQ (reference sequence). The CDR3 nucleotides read TGTGCCAGCAGCCCCGGGGGGGGAGGGGTACGACAGCCCCAGCATTTT. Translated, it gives CASSPGGGGVRQPQHF.